The 28 T cell receptor beta chains listed next were all sequenced from one sample in a study of metastatic and nonmetastatic thyroid tumors. TCRdb ran MiXCR on the PCR reads. Seen here are 53,000 or so clones, 20% observed once, and the top ten hold about 4.1%. There were no patients who had received any treatment before thyroid surgery. Material: blood. The receptor set was obtained from a female donor with papillary thyroid cancer or a benign thyroid nodule (not recorded which). Some clones in this sample may be carry-over from other donors' samples.

This clone was found many times. The rearrangement links TRBV19 to TRBJ2-4, with D uncertain. CDR3 length: 15 residues. Trimming removed 3 bases at V and 0 bases at J, with 9 bases between. CDR1 is LNHDA, CDR2 SQIVND, per germline (reference sequence). CDR3: CASSISPLAKNIQYF. The CDR3 DNA is TGTGCCAGTAGTATTTCCCCCTTAGCCAAAAACATTCAGTACTTC.

This clone was counted ten times or more. This sequence joins TRBV4-1 and TRBJ2-7; no clear D. This CDR3 is built from 14 residues. CDR1 is MGHRA, CDR2 YSYEKL, per germline. Trimming cost V 0 bases and J 7 bases, with 13 bases left between them. The CDR3 is CASSQEISMGEQYF. In DNA, the CDR3 is TGCGCCAGCAGCCAAGAAATTTCCATGGGGGAGCAGTACTTC.

Comment on this clone: This CDR3 is also generated by other DNA sequences in the sample. The chain couples TRBV9 to TRBJ1-1; D unclear. The germline gives CDR1 SGDLS, CDR2 YYNGEE. The CDR3 is 14 residues long. Trimming shortened V by 4 bases and J by 0 bases, and 10 bases separated the two germline ends. The DNA of the CDR3 is TGTGCCAGCAGCCCCAGACCTATGAACACTGAAGCTTTCTTT. Amino acid sequence: CASSPRPMNTEAFF.

This clone was found many times. The chain is built from TRBV28 and TRBJ2-7; 15 positions agree with TRBD2. The CDR3 is made up of 18 amino acids. The J segment lost 0 bases and the V segment lost 2 bases, leaving 5 bases of the junction unmatched. Germline V gene lookup returns CDR1 MDHEN and CDR2 SYDVKM. Here the CDR3 reads CASSLAGLAGGSSYEQYF. Here the CDR3 DNA reads TGTGCCAGCAGTTTAGCGGGACTAGCGGGGGGAAGCTCCTACGAGCAGTACTTC.

This clone appeared many times. V usage is TRBV11-2 and J usage is TRBJ1-2; D unclear. Trimming pared 3 bases from V and 8 bases from J, leaving 13 bases between. This CDR3 is built from 13 residues. Germline V CDR1 and CDR2: SGHAT, FQNNGV. CDR3 residues: CASSLTGADGYTF. The CDR3 DNA sequence: TGTGCCAGCAGCTTGACGGGTGCCGACGGCTACACCTTC. Full variable domain (missing parts from reference TRBV11-2 and TRBJ1-2): EAGVAQSPRYKIIEKRQSVAFWCNPISGHATLYWYQQILGQGPKLLIQFQNNGVVDDSQLPKDRFSAERLKGVDSTLKIQPAKLEDSAVYLCASSLTGADGYTFGSGTRLTVV.

CDR3 nucleotides: TGCGCCAGCAGCTTGATGGGGACTAGAATTTGGTACGAGCAGTACTTC. Translation: CASSLMGTRIWYEQYF. The rearrangement joins TRBV5-1 to TRBJ2-7; TRBD2 aligns across 8 bases. CDR1 and CDR2 from the germline V gene are SGHRS and YFSETQ. The CDR3 has 16 amino acids. The V and J ends lost 1 base and 4 bases, in that order; junction bases with no gene match: 10.

The CDR3 nucleotides read TGCAGTGCTGGGACTAGAGAGCAGTACTTC. Amino acid sequence: CSAGTREQYF. The chain links TRBV20-1 to TRBJ2-7; TRBD2 matches 8 bases. Looked up from germline, CDR1 is DFQATT and CDR2 is SNEGSKA (reference sequence). This CDR3 has 10 amino acids. The ends lost 5 bases at V and 7 bases at J; junction bases unmatched: 1.

This clone was seen repeatedly, ten times or more. The DNA is left out, because the CDR3 cannot be placed on it with certainty; the CDR3 is given as TCRdb lists it. The V gene is TRBV2, the J gene TRBJ1-2; TRBD1 is the table's D call and was not checked against the DNA. 12 amino acids form the CDR3, both terminal residues included. The germline V gene has CDR1 SNHLY and CDR2 FYNNEI. The CDR3 spells CASSSSPIGYTF.

This clone was found many times. The V and J genes are TRBV5-6 and TRBJ2-5; D remains ambiguous. The germline CDR1 and CDR2 sequences are SGHDT and YYEEEE. CDR3 size: 15 residues. The germline V and J ends were trimmed by 2 bases and 5 bases, with 16 bases remaining between them. CDR3 residues: CASSLMAPKEETQYF. CDR3 nucleotides: TGTGCCAGCAGCTTAATGGCTCCGAAGGAGGAGACCCAGTACTTC.

As concerns this clone: Just one base apart from a much larger clone, this may be a read error. This sequence joins TRBV5-5 and TRBJ1-2; 7 nucleotides match TRBD1. The germline CDR1 and CDR2 sequences are SGHKS and YYEKEE (reference sequence). The CDR3 totals 14 residues. V shed 7 bases and J 4 bases; nucleotides not matched to a gene: 10. The CDR3, as DNA: TGTGCCAGCGGCGCGATGACAGGGCCCTATGGCTACACCTTC. Amino acid sequence: CASGAMTGPYGYTF.

This clone came up many times. The chain recombines TRBV30 with TRBJ1-4; 9 bases agree with TRBD1. The length of the CDR3 is 14 residues. V dropped 6 bases and J dropped 7; count of bases not matched to a gene: 9. Germline V gives CDR1 GTSNPN, CDR2 SVGIG (reference sequence). CDR3 loop: CACSTGGRAEKLFF. The CDR3 bases are TGTGCCTGTAGTACAGGGGGCCGGGCTGAAAAACTGTTTTTT. The variable domain in full, completed from reference TRBV30 and TRBJ1-4, reads SQTIHQWPATLVQPVGSPLSLECTVEGTSNPNLYWYRQAAGRGLQLLFYSVGIGQISSEVPQNLSASRPQDRQFILSSKKLLLSDSGFYLCACSTGGRAEKLFFGSGTQLSVL.

V is TRBV3-1 and J is TRBJ2-7; 7 bases line up with TRBD1. This CDR3 spans 14 amino acids. V trimming: 6 bases; J trimming: 7 bases; junction bases outside the gene matches: 12. Per the germline V gene, CDR1 is LGHDT and CDR2 is YNNKEL (reference sequence). CDR3 bases: TGTGCCAGCAGTCTTGGGACAGTGTTGCGGGAGCAGTACTTC. Residues: CASSLGTVLREQYF.

Many counts were recorded for this clone. V is TRBV30 and J is TRBJ2-2; possible D gene TRBD2, 5 bases. Germline V gene sequence: CDR1 GTSNPN, CDR2 SVGIG (reference sequence). CDR3 length: 13 amino acids. V shed 2 bases and J shed 4 bases, with 8 bases lying between them. DNA for the CDR3: TGTGCCTGGAGTTGGGAGTTCACCGGGGAGCTGTTTTTT. This encodes CAWSWEFTGELFF.

This clone was seen at least ten times. The junction shows a germline mismatch at one end, possibly a read error. Different DNA sequences within this sample yield the same CDR3. The chain employs TRBV6-2 or TRBV6-3 and TRBJ1-1, with TRBD1 matching 7 bases. The CDR3 has 14 amino acids. Germline V gives CDR1 MNHEY, CDR2 SVGEGT. CDR3: CASKPGTVNTEAFF. The CDR3 nucleotides read TGCGCCAGTAAGCCCGGGACAGTCAACACTGAAGCTTTCTTT.

This clone was found many times. V usage is TRBV29-1 and J usage is TRBJ2-5; D may be TRBD1 (6 bases). Germline CDR1 and CDR2: SQVTM and ANQGSEA. The CDR3 has 13 amino acids. V was shortened by 7 bases and J by 1 base, with 13 bases between the two germline ends. The CDR3 sequence: CSATGTSQETQYF. The DNA of the CDR3 is TGCAGCGCCACAGGGACCTCCCAAGAGACCCAGTACTTC.

This clone occurred many times. The rearrangement joins TRBV4-1 to TRBJ2-6; D possibly corresponds to TRBD1 (5 bases). This CDR3 spans 15 amino acids. The germline gives CDR1 MGHRA, CDR2 YSYEKL. Trimming cost V 1 base and J 2 bases, with 6 bases left between them. In nucleotides, the CDR3 is TGCGCCAGCAGCCAAGCCAGGGCTGGGGCCAACGTCCTGACTTTC. Translated, it gives CASSQARAGANVLTF.

Comment on this clone: The CDR3 does not close with the conserved phenylalanine or tryptophan, likely indicating a read error. It is unclear where the CDR3 begins or ends on the DNA, so no DNA is shown, and the CDR3 is as TCRdb lists it. This sequence joins TRBV30 and TRBJ1-6. The CDR3 is 13 amino acids long, termini counted. Germline V lookup: CDR1 GTSNPN, CDR2 SVGIG (reference sequence). The CDR3 region is CAWSAGWNAPIHL.

This clone came up a few times. The chain links TRBV28 to TRBJ1-6; a weak D match, TRBD1 (5 bases). V dropped 6 bases and J dropped 10 bases, with 22 bases sitting between them. In germline, CDR1 is MDHEN, CDR2 SYDVKM. The CDR3 totals 16 residues. CDR3 amino acids: CASRTTTWGVRSPLHF. Here the CDR3 DNA reads TGTGCCAGCAGAACCACGACATGGGGCGTTAGGTCACCCCTCCACTTT.

A note on this clone: A much larger clone sits a single nucleotide away, making a read error possible. The gene calls are TRBV4-1 and TRBJ2-7; D tentatively fits TRBD1 or TRBD2 (5 bases each). Trimming left V 0 bases short and J 3 bases short, with 12 bases between. CDR1 MGHRA and CDR2 YSYEKL come from the germline V gene. The CDR3 loop spans 15 amino acids. The CDR3, as DNA: TGCGCCAGCAGCCAAGATGAGGGGCATCTCTACGAGCAGTACTTC. Protein sequence: CASSQDEGHLYEQYF.

This clone was seen at least ten times. J is TRBJ1-3 and V is TRBV11-1; weak D call: TRBD1 (6 bases). The germline V gene encodes CDR1 SGHAT and CDR2 FQDESV (reference sequence). V was cut by 5 bases and J by 0 bases, with 14 bases left in between. The CDR3 loop spans 16 amino acids. CDR3 in amino acids: CASSGWTALSGNTIYF. CDR3 nucleotides: TGTGCCAGCAGCGGATGGACAGCGCTCTCTGGAAACACCATATATTTT.

In this sample, this clone turned up many times. DNA of the CDR3: TGTGCCATCAGTGAAAGGGGCGGGTATGAGACCCAGTACTTC. This codes for CAISERGGYETQYF. The rearrangement links TRBV10-3 to TRBJ2-5; the D gene could be TRBD1 or TRBD2 (5 bases each). CDR1 and CDR2 from the germline V gene are ENHRY and SYGVKD. The CDR3 is 14 residues long. Trimming shortened V by 3 bases and J by 5 bases, and 13 bases separated the two germline ends.

Notes on this clone: A clone one base away is much larger, so this may be a read error. The same CDR3 also results from other DNA sequences found in this sample. J is TRBJ2-3 and V is TRBV19; the D call may be TRBD1 or TRBD2 (5 bases each). This CDR3 comprises 15 residues. The ends were cut back, 3 bases at V and 14 bases at J, with 24 bases in the middle. Per the germline V gene, CDR1 is LNHDA and CDR2 is SQIVND (reference sequence). The CDR3 nucleotides are TGTGCCAGTAGTATTGATAGGACTCCCCCCAGGGCGGCGTATTTT. This translates into CASSIDRTPPRAAYF.

Concerning this clone itself: A much larger clone lies a single base off, so this may be a read error. This CDR3 is also generated by other DNA sequences in the sample. The V call is TRBV29-1, the J call TRBJ2-3; no firm D call. Germline V gives CDR1 SQVTM, CDR2 ANQGSEA. This CDR3 has 12 amino acids. The V and J ends lost 4 bases and 4 bases respectively, with 9 bases between them. The CDR3 is CSVGGGPDTQYF. The CDR3 region has the DNA TGCAGCGTTGGTGGTGGCCCAGATACGCAGTATTTT.

This clone was counted a few times. A read error is possible here, since a much larger clone lies one base away. Other nucleotide sequences from this sample produce the same CDR3. The chain combines TRBV6-1 with TRBJ2-4; TRBD2 matches 9 bases. Per germline, CDR1 MNHNS and CDR2 SASEGT. After removal of 8 bases from V and 9 bases from J, the junction contained 14 bases not matched to a gene. This CDR3 comprises 15 residues. The CDR3 region is CASVRLAGREVIQYF. CDR3 DNA sequence: TGTGCCAGCGTACGGCTAGCGGGAAGAGAGGTCATTCAGTACTTC.

This clone was recorded many times. At the DNA level, this CDR3 is encoded by other sequences in the same sample as well. This chain uses TRBV19 with TRBJ2-3; D may be TRBD2 (6 bases). Trimming left V 4 bases short and J 10 bases short, with 18 bases between. This CDR3 comprises 14 residues. CDR1 is LNHDA and CDR2 is SQIVND in the germline V gene (reference sequence). CDR3 amino acids: CASSTGTSLGAQYF. DNA of the CDR3: TGTGCCAGTAGTACCGGGACTTCGTTAGGGGCGCAGTATTTT.

This clone was counted many times. This chain connects TRBV28 to TRBJ2-1; D gene ambiguous. Germline assignment: CDR1 MDHEN and CDR2 SYDVKM. The CDR3 has 13 residues. Trimming removed 4 bases from V and 8 bases from J, with 12 bases in between. Here the CDR3 DNA reads TGTGCCAGCAGTTCCCCCCGAGTTTATGAGCAGTTCTTC. It encodes CASSSPRVYEQFF.

The sample holds many counts of this clone. This chain links TRBV29-1 with TRBJ1-1; tentatively, D is TRBD1 (6 bases). The V end was cut by 6 bases, the J end by 6 bases, with 14 bases between. The length of the CDR3 is 12 residues. Germline values: CDR1 SQVTM, CDR2 ANQGSEA. The CDR3 DNA sequence: TGCAGCGTCATGGACAGAAGCCCTGAAGCTTTCTTT. This gives the protein CSVMDRSPEAFF.

This clone was recorded at least ten times. The chain joins TRBV7-9 to TRBJ2-1; D may be TRBD1 or TRBD2 (5 bases each). The V end lost 7 bases, the J end lost 0 bases, and 10 bases lay between the germline ends. Looked up from germline, CDR1 is SEHNR and CDR2 is FQNEAQ (reference sequence). The CDR3 sequence is 14 residues long. CDR3 sequence reads: CASTGALSYNEQFF. In DNA form, the CDR3 reads TGTGCCAGCACCGGGGCCCTCTCCTACAATGAGCAGTTCTTC.